Following are 19 T cell receptor beta chains from one sample sequenced in a study of T cell repertoires in cytomegalovirus infection. TCRdb reprocessed the reads with MiXCR, giving one entry per CDR3 protein. The data contain approximately 160,000 distinct CDR3 sequences, approximately 17% of them seen just once; the ten biggest clones take up 18%. The sequencing sample was made of CD8+ T cells from PBMCs. All receptors come from a human donor in good health (CMV status not recorded). Some clones in this sample may be carry-over from other donors' samples.

This chain links TRBV7-9 with TRBJ2-1, with TRBD2 matching over 9 bases. The germline V gene has CDR1 SEHNR and CDR2 FQNEAQ (reference sequence). The CDR3 loop spans 16 amino acids. J gave up 5 bases and V 4 bases, and 9 bases lay outside the gene matches. CDR3 in amino acids: CASSSTSGGRNNEQFF. In nucleotides, the CDR3 is TGTGCCAGCAGCTCGACTAGCGGCGGGAGGAACAATGAGCAGTTCTTC.

The rearrangement joins TRBV5-5 to TRBJ2-1; 9 nucleotides agree with TRBD1. The germline gives CDR1 SGHKS, CDR2 YYEKEE (reference sequence). Unmatched junction bases numbered 8, after V lost 4 bases and J lost 0 bases. This CDR3 contains 17 residues. CDR3 residues: CASSGQGTTSSYNEQFF. In DNA, the CDR3 is TGTGCCAGCAGCGGACAGGGGACAACCAGCTCCTACAATGAGCAGTTCTTC.

The chain links TRBV6-2 or TRBV6-3 to TRBJ2-1; D call uncertain. Germline CDR1 is MNHEY and CDR2 is SVGEGT. The CDR3 runs 15 residues. The V and J ends lost 5 bases and 0 bases respectively, with 11 bases between them. The CDR3 DNA sequence: TGTGCCAGCAGTCCAGATTGGAGCTCCTACAATGAGCAGTTCTTC. Amino acids: CASSPDWSSYNEQFF.

This clonotype was counted ten times or more. The rearrangement links TRBV6-2 or TRBV6-3 to TRBJ2-1, with 7 bases that match TRBD1. Germline assignment: CDR1 MNHEY and CDR2 SVGEGT. Trimming cost V 2 bases and J 3 bases; bases outside gene matches: 7. CDR3 length: 16 amino acids. CDR3 bases: TGTGCCAGCAGTTACGCCATTACAGGGGTCTACAATGAGCAGTTCTTC. Translation: CASSYAITGVYNEQFF.

The chain has TRBV6-6 and TRBJ2-7, with 10 bases lining up with TRBD1. V was clipped by 2 bases and J by 1 base; unmatched bases: 2. This CDR3 has 15 amino acids. Germline V gives CDR1 MNHNY, CDR2 SVGAGI (reference sequence). The CDR3 here is CASSYGTGASYEQYF. CDR3 DNA: TGTGCCAGCAGTTACGGGACAGGGGCATCCTACGAGCAGTACTTC.

V gene TRBV28 combines with J gene TRBJ2-7; the match to TRBD2 covers 13 bases. This CDR3 spans 21 amino acids. The J segment lost 4 bases and the V segment lost 3 bases, leaving 21 bases of the junction unmatched. Germline lookup yields CDR1 MDHEN and CDR2 SYDVKM. The CDR3 sequence: CASSLGFSGTSGTVVSYEQYF. The DNA of the CDR3 is TGTGCCAGCAGTTTGGGTTTCTCCGGGACTAGCGGGACGGTGGTATCTTACGAGCAGTACTTC.

This CDR3 is CASSQTRQGRANGYTF. For the CDR3, the DNA is TGCGCCAGCAGTCAAACGAGACAGGGAAGAGCGAATGGCTACACCTTC. V is TRBV23-1 and J is TRBJ1-2; TRBD1 aligns across 7 bases. TRBV23-1 is designated an ORF whose function remains uncertain. The CDR3 covers 16 residues. V was pared by 2 bases and J by 6 bases, with 12 bases of the junction left unmatched.

The table lists this clonotype with a few counts. The rearrangement uses TRBV12-3 or TRBV12-4 and TRBJ2-1, with 8 bases matching TRBD1. This CDR3 is 16 amino acids long. V lost 3 bases, J lost 6 bases, and 10 bases stayed unmatched. The CDR3 protein is CASSFGVRDRGNEQFF. CDR3 DNA sequence: TGTGCCAGCAGTTTCGGTGTCCGAGACAGGGGCAATGAGCAGTTCTTC.

J is TRBJ2-1 and V is TRBV12-3 or TRBV12-4, with D tentatively TRBD2 (6 bases). V gave up 5 bases and J gave up 0 bases, with 11 bases separating them. The CDR3 extends over 15 amino acids. Here the CDR3 DNA reads TGTGCCAGCAGTGCCAGCGGGCCCTCCTACAATGAGCAGTTCTTC. It codes for CASSASGPSYNEQFF.

The CDR3 loop reads CASSSTGDTMNTEAFF. The CDR3 nucleotides read TGTGCCAGCAGCTCAACAGGAGACACCATGAACACTGAAGCTTTCTTT. The chain uses TRBV7-8 and TRBJ1-1; possibly TRBD1 for D (5 bases). This CDR3 is built from 16 residues. Trimming cost V 4 bases and J 0 bases, with 15 bases left between them. Germline assignment: CDR1 SGHVS and CDR2 FQNEAQ.

The J gene is TRBJ2-5, the V gene TRBV5-5; 10 positions match TRBD1. This CDR3 has 18 residues. Trimming removed 2 bases from V and 2 bases from J; junction bases left unmatched: 12. Per germline, CDR1 SGHKS and CDR2 YYEKEE (reference sequence). The CDR3 region has the DNA TGTGCCAGCAGCTTCACTCCGGGACAGGGGAACCTACAAGAGACCCAGTACTTC. Translating it yields CASSFTPGQGNLQETQYF.

The chain has TRBV4-3 and TRBJ2-3, with D possibly being TRBD1 or TRBD2 (6 bases each). The CDR3 is made up of 16 amino acids. Germline CDR1 is LGHNA and CDR2 is YSLEER. V was trimmed by 4 bases and J by 6 bases, leaving 20 bases between them. The CDR3 is CASSREKFGGRDTQYF. The CDR3 DNA sequence: TGCGCCAGCAGCCGAGAGAAGTTCGGGGGCAGGGATACGCAGTATTTT.

This clonotype was detected only a few times. V is TRBV12-3 or TRBV12-4 and J is TRBJ2-5; possibly TRBD1 or TRBD2 for D (5 bases each). The end of the DNA is better explained by TRBJ2-7, so the J call may be wrong. There are 15 residues in the CDR3. This CDR3 is CASSSSGPTTYEQYF. The CDR3 DNA reads as TGTGCCAGCAGTTCCTCGGGGCCCACAACCTACGAGCAGTACTTC.

CDR3 sequence: CASSSRNGERGSPLHF. CDR3 coding DNA: TGTGCCAGCAGCTCCAGGAACGGAGAACGTGGTTCACCCCTCCACTTT. V is TRBV5-4 and J is TRBJ1-6, with D uncertain. V lost 3 bases, J lost 9 bases, and 19 bases lay in between. Germline V gives CDR1 SGHNT, CDR2 YYREEE (reference sequence). The CDR3 runs to 16 residues.

V is TRBV28 and J is TRBJ1-1; 9 positions match TRBD1. The germline V gene has CDR1 MDHEN and CDR2 SYDVKM. The CDR3 extends over 14 amino acids. With 5 bases clipped from V and 3 bases from J, the junction kept 4 bases outside the gene matches. The CDR3 sequence: CASSNNRGHTEAFF. DNA of the CDR3: TGTGCCAGCAGTAATAACAGGGGGCACACTGAAGCTTTCTTT.

This clonotype was detected a few times. The chain carries TRBV3-1 and TRBJ2-1, with 7 nucleotides matching TRBD2. Germline CDR1 and CDR2: LGHDT and YNNKEL (reference sequence). The CDR3 length is 16 residues. Trimming removed 0 bases from V and 7 bases from J; junction bases left unmatched: 9. The DNA of the CDR3 is TGTGCCAGCAGCCAAGATTGGGGGGAGGGCCGGAATGAGCAGTTCTTC. Translation: CASSQDWGEGRNEQFF.

CDR3 coding DNA: TGTGCCAGCAGCTCCGAGGTCACAGGAGGCTATGAGCAGTTCTTC. Translating it yields CASSSEVTGGYEQFF. This chain joins TRBV7-2 and TRBJ2-1; D possibly uses TRBD1 or TRBD2 (5 bases each). Trimming cost V 4 bases and J 8 bases, with 18 bases left between them. The CDR3 runs to 15 residues. Looked up from germline, CDR1 is SGHTA and CDR2 is FQGNSA.

A few counts support this clonotype. This rearrangement joins TRBV7-9 to TRBJ2-4; the D gene is possibly TRBD1 (6 bases). Trimming shortened V by 5 bases and J by 0 bases, and 8 bases separated the two germline ends. CDR3 length: 14 amino acids. Germline CDR1 is SEHNR and CDR2 is FQNEAQ (reference sequence). The CDR3 DNA is TGTGCCAGCAGCCCGACAGGAGCCAAAAACATTCAGTACTTC. Amino acid sequence: CASSPTGAKNIQYF.

In its sample, this clonotype was seen a few times. The rearrangement links TRBV5-4 to TRBJ2-7; 10 bases line up with TRBD1. V gave up 0 bases and J gave up 4 bases; unmatched junction bases: 7. The germline gives CDR1 SGHNT, CDR2 YYREEE (reference sequence). The CDR3 extends over 16 amino acids. The chain's CDR3 is CASSLDPGTGEYEQYF. DNA of the CDR3: TGTGCCAGCAGCTTGGACCCCGGGACAGGGGAGTACGAGCAGTACTTC. The entire variable domain, with the rest obtained from reference TRBV5-4 and TRBJ2-7, is as follows: ETGVTQSPTHLIKTRGQQVTLRCSSQSGHNTVSWYQQALGQGPQFIFQYYREEENGRGNFPPRFSGLQFPNYSSELNVNALELDDSALYLCASSLDPGTGEYEQYFGPGTRLTVT.